This entry lists 3 T cell receptor beta chains sequenced from one sample in a study of shared clonotypes between healthy human individuals. Method: immunoSEQ multiplex PCR; TCRdb's copy keeps in-frame clones and lacks some. The sample yields some 2 million clones, roughly 95% seen once. Cells designated naive CD8 were CD45RO-negative and were positively selected for CCR7, with terminally differentiated effector memory CD45RA+ cells excluded. Sequenced material: naive CD8+ T cells sorted from blood. The receptors here all came from a man between 18 and 29 years old in good health.

The genes are TRBV28 and TRBJ2-1; 10 bases agree with TRBD2. From germline, CDR1 is MDHEN and CDR2 SYDVKM. The CDR3 is 17 amino acids. V was clipped by 5 bases and J by 6 bases; unmatched bases: 13. The DNA of the CDR3 is TGTGCCAGCAGTCCACCTGGGGCTAGCGGGGGAGGCAATGAGCAGTTCTTC. Amino acids: CASSPPGASGGGNEQFF.

The J gene is TRBJ2-2, the V gene TRBV7-6; 7 bases agree with TRBD1. J was trimmed by 4 bases and V by 2 bases; bases with no gene match: 7. CDR3 length equals 16 residues. CDR1 is SGHVS, CDR2 FNYEAQ, per germline. The chain's CDR3 is CASSLLAGGRTGELFF. The CDR3 DNA follows: TGTGCCAGCAGCTTATTGGCAGGGGGACGCACCGGGGAGCTGTTTTTT. Drawing the rest from reference TRBV7-6 and TRBJ2-2, the complete variable domain is GAGVSQSPRYKVTKRGQDVALRCDPISGHVSLYWYRQALGQGPEFLTYFNYEAQQDKSGLPNDRFSAERPEGSISTLTIQRTEQRDSAMYRCASSLLAGGRTGELFFGEGSRLTVL.

The chain carries TRBV30 and TRBJ1-2, with D perhaps TRBD1 (6 bases). Germline loops: CDR1 GTSNPN, CDR2 SVGIG (reference sequence). This CDR3 contains 12 residues. The V end was cut by 8 bases, the J end by 8 bases, with 18 bases between. The CDR3 region is CAGIRDMGGYTF. CDR3 DNA: TGTGCCGGAATCCGGGACATGGGAGGCTACACCTTC. Full variable domain (rest looked up from reference TRBV30 and TRBJ1-2): SQTIHQWPATLVQPVGSPLSLECTVEGTSNPNLYWYRQAAGRGLQLLFYSVGIGQISSEVPQNLSASRPQDRQFILSSKKLLLSDSGFYLCAGIRDMGGYTFGSGTRLTVV.